This entry lists 29 T cell receptor beta chains sequenced from one sample in a study of blood T cell repertoires in COVID-19. Here immunoSEQ multiplex PCR was the method, and the copy in TCRdb shows in-frame clones only, minus some. The sample includes about 440,000 clones, 70% to 90% seen only once; the top ten take nearly 2%. Input material: PBMCs or T cells enriched from blood (not recorded which). These receptors came from a woman aged 18-29 years with acute COVID-19.

The V and J genes are TRBV5-4 and TRBJ2-7; 10 bases are a match to TRBD1. The CDR3 runs to 13 residues. The germline gives CDR1 SGHNT, CDR2 YYREEE (reference sequence). The trim removed 4 bases at V and 6 bases at J, leaving 4 bases unmatched. The CDR3: CASSPTGGSEQYF. The CDR3 region has the DNA TGTGCCAGCAGCCCGACAGGGGGCAGCGAGCAGTACTTC.

The CDR3 protein is CASSGRGFPNYGYTF. CDR3 bases: TGTGCCAGCAGCGGGAGGGGGTTCCCTAACTATGGCTACACCTTC. The chain employs TRBV28 and TRBJ1-2; D perhaps matches TRBD1 (6 bases). The length of the CDR3 is 15 residues. Germline values: CDR1 MDHEN, CDR2 SYDVKM. V was shortened by 6 bases and J by 0 bases, with 14 bases between the two germline ends.

The chain has TRBV6-5 and TRBJ1-2; no definite D call. V shed 4 bases and J shed 6 bases, with 3 bases lying between them. Germline CDR1 is MNHEY and CDR2 is SVGAGI. The CDR3 spans 10 residues. Written as DNA, the CDR3 is TGTGCCAGCAGTTCCGATGGCTACACCTTC. Its protein is CASSSDGYTF.

This chain links TRBV9 with TRBJ2-1; unclear D gene. In germline, CDR1 is SGDLS, CDR2 YYNGEE. Trimming took off 1 base at V and 5 bases at J, with 4 bases between the two ends. This CDR3 contains 12 residues. The CDR3 sequence is CASSVSDNEQFF. The CDR3 DNA reads as TGTGCCAGCAGCGTAAGCGACAATGAGCAGTTCTTC.

The CDR3: CASSVGTSGGQETQYF. Here the CDR3 DNA reads TGTGCCAGCAGCGTAGGTACTAGCGGGGGCCAAGAGACCCAGTACTTC. The gene calls are TRBV9 and TRBJ2-5; 11 bases map to TRBD2. J gave up 1 base and V 0 bases, and 2 bases lay outside the gene matches. CDR1 SGDLS and CDR2 YYNGEE come from the germline V gene. The CDR3 covers 16 residues.

The CDR3 region is CASGRAGRQETQYF. CDR3 sequence (DNA): TGTGCCAGCGGCCGAGCGGGGCGCCAAGAGACCCAGTACTTC. The chain recombines TRBV6-5 with TRBJ2-5; TRBD2 agrees at 7 bases. With V trimmed by 8 bases and J by 1 base, 7 bases remained unmatched. The CDR3 spans 14 residues. Germline V gene data show CDR1 as MNHEY and CDR2 as SVGAGI.

The chain joins TRBV5-1 to TRBJ2-1; 9 bases line up with TRBD1. Germline V lookup: CDR1 SGHRS, CDR2 YFSETQ. The CDR3 contains 15 residues. J gave up 5 bases and V 1 base, and 4 bases lay outside the gene matches. CDR3 sequence: CASSLMTGGDNEQFF. The CDR3 DNA follows: TGCGCCAGCAGCTTGATGACAGGGGGAGACAATGAGCAGTTCTTC.

This rearrangement joins TRBV4-1 to TRBJ2-3; 13 nucleotides line up with TRBD2. This CDR3 spans 15 amino acids. V was pared by 8 bases and J by 4 bases, with 6 bases of the junction left unmatched. Germline V gene data show CDR1 as MGHRA and CDR2 as YSYEKL. The CDR3 is CASPGGLAGADTQYF. The CDR3 nucleotides are TGCGCCAGCCCAGGAGGACTAGCGGGAGCAGATACGCAGTATTTT.

The gene calls are TRBV5-1 and TRBJ2-5, with D possibly matching TRBD1 (5 bases). Trimming left V 0 bases short and J 0 bases short, with 12 bases between. Germline CDR1 reads SGHRS; CDR2 reads YFSETQ. CDR3 length: 16 amino acids. The CDR3 coding sequence is TGCGCCAGCAGCTTGGGGACAACTGAGTACCAAGAGACCCAGTACTTC. It yields the protein CASSLGTTEYQETQYF.

This clone was recorded a few times. This chain uses TRBV7-9 with TRBJ2-1; 7 bases are a match to TRBD2. Germline values: CDR1 SEHNR, CDR2 FQNEAQ (reference sequence). The CDR3 is 14 amino acids. J was trimmed by 4 bases and V by 4 bases; bases with no gene match: 4. CDR3 region: CASSWASGYNEQFF. DNA of the CDR3: TGTGCCAGCAGCTGGGCTAGCGGATACAATGAGCAGTTCTTC.

This clone occurred once. The chain joins TRBV2 to TRBJ2-5, with D possibly TRBD2 on 5 matching bases. Looked up from germline, CDR1 is SNHLY and CDR2 is FYNNEI. The CDR3 totals 14 residues. Trimming cost V 5 bases and J 5 bases, with 15 bases left between them. As DNA, the CDR3 is TGTGCCAGCAGTCCCTGGGAGTTGTGGGAGACCCAGTACTTC. This encodes CASSPWELWETQYF.

V and J are TRBV18 and TRBJ2-7; D is uncertain. Trimming cost V 0 bases and J 6 bases, with 6 bases left between them. This CDR3 has 12 residues. Germline CDR1 KGHSH, CDR2 LQKENI. This CDR3 is CASSPPMSEQYF. The CDR3, as DNA: TGTGCCAGCTCACCACCGATGAGCGAGCAGTACTTC.

The chain joins TRBV30 to TRBJ2-2; TRBD1 matches at 7 bases. The CDR3 runs 15 residues. Germline assignment: CDR1 GTSNPN and CDR2 SVGIG (reference sequence). J lost 3 bases, V lost 2 bases, and 6 bases had no gene match. CDR3 nucleotide sequence: TGTGCCTGGAGTAATAAGGGGGCCGACACCGGGGAGCTGTTTTTT. Translated: CAWSNKGADTGELFF.

The chain is built from TRBV11-2 and TRBJ2-7; D gene unclear. V was shortened by 4 bases and J by 7 bases, with 8 bases between the two germline ends. The CDR3 is 11 amino acids. Looked up from germline, CDR1 is SGHAT and CDR2 is FQNNGV. CDR3 bases: TGTGCCAGCAGCTACGCGAGGGAGCAGTACTTC. Residues: CASSYAREQYF.

The chain is built from TRBV11-2 and TRBJ1-2; D gene ambiguous. Germline CDR1 reads SGHAT; CDR2 reads FQNNGV. V lost 2 bases and J 3 bases, leaving 7 bases between the germline ends. CDR3 length: 13 residues. The CDR3 bases are TGTGCCAGCAGCTTACTAACTTACTATGGCTACACCTTC. This codes for CASSLLTYYGYTF.

This clone was counted once. The J gene is TRBJ1-3, the V gene TRBV5-1; TRBD1 is a possible D gene (5 bases). V was cut by 1 base and J by 0 bases, with 5 bases left in between. Germline lookup yields CDR1 SGHRS and CDR2 YFSETQ. CDR3 length equals 14 residues. CDR3 sequence: CASSLTGSGNTIYF. The CDR3 DNA reads as TGCGCCAGCAGCTTGACAGGCTCTGGAAACACCATATATTTT.

This clone has more than one count but fewer than ten. The chain employs TRBV4-1 and TRBJ1-5; tentatively, D is TRBD1 (6 bases). Germline V gene lookup returns CDR1 MGHRA and CDR2 YSYEKL. This CDR3 comprises 17 residues. Trimming removed 0 bases from V and 2 bases from J, with 14 bases in between. CDR3 loop: CASSQDFPRQGNQPQHF. For the CDR3, the DNA is TGCGCCAGCAGCCAAGATTTCCCGCGACAGGGCAATCAGCCCCAGCATTTT.

The chain combines TRBV4-1 with TRBJ1-1, with unresolved D. V was cut by 4 bases and J by 1 base, with 10 bases left in between. The germline CDR1 and CDR2 sequences are MGHRA and YSYEKL. The CDR3 spans 14 residues. CDR3: CASSPGPGNTEAFF. CDR3 nucleotides: TGCGCCAGCAGCCCCGGCCCGGGGAACACTGAAGCTTTCTTT.

The sample holds one count of this clone. Additional DNA sequences in this sample encode the identical CDR3. This CDR3 reads CASSPRDRNTEAFF. In DNA, the CDR3 is TGTGCCAGCAGCCCCAGGGACAGGAACACTGAAGCTTTCTTT. This sequence joins TRBV3-1 (or the pseudogene TRBV3-2) and TRBJ1-1; 7 bases align to TRBD1. The CDR3 is 14 amino acids. The V segment lost 4 bases and the J segment 1 base; nucleotides outside the gene matches: 3. Germline loops: CDR1 LGHDT, CDR2 YNNKEL (reference sequence).

This chain connects TRBV27 to TRBJ1-1; no reliable D call. Deletions cut 2 bases from V and 2 bases from J, with 9 bases between. Looked up from germline, CDR1 is MNHEY and CDR2 is SMNVEV (reference sequence). This CDR3 is 14 amino acids long. Here the CDR3 reads CASSLNLDNTEAFF. The CDR3 DNA follows: TGTGCCAGCAGTTTAAACCTAGACAACACTGAAGCTTTCTTT.

This chain connects TRBV27 to TRBJ1-5, with a possible D match to TRBD1 (5 bases). The CDR3 sequence is 15 residues long. In germline, CDR1 is MNHEY, CDR2 SMNVEV (reference sequence). Trimming cost V 2 bases and J 2 bases, with 10 bases left between them. The DNA for the CDR3 is TGTGCCAGCAGTTTAGTAGGACAACGCAATCAGCCCCAGCATTTT. It specifies CASSLVGQRNQPQHF.

V usage is TRBV11-3 and J usage is TRBJ1-1; no clear D gene. The CDR3 contains 13 residues. CDR1 is SGHNT, CDR2 YENEEA, per germline. Trimming stripped 0 bases from V and 3 bases from J, with 5 bases between. CDR3: CASSLDGDTEAFF. In nucleotides, the CDR3 is TGTGCCAGCAGCTTAGACGGGGACACTGAAGCTTTCTTT. Drawing the rest from reference TRBV11-3 and TRBJ1-1, the complete variable domain is EAGVVQSPRYKIIEKKQPVAFWCNPISGHNTLYWYLQNLGQGPELLIRYENEEAVDDSQLPKDRFSAERLKGVDSTLKIQPAELGDSAVYLCASSLDGDTEAFFGQGTRLTVV.

The chain couples TRBV29-1 to TRBJ2-4; possibly TRBD2 for D (5 bases). Trimming took off 5 bases at V and 0 bases at J, with 8 bases between the two ends. The CDR3 is 13 amino acids. CDR1 is SQVTM and CDR2 is ANQGSEA in the germline V gene. The CDR3: CSVLGLAKNIQYF. The CDR3 nucleotides are TGCAGCGTTTTAGGACTAGCCAAAAACATTCAGTACTTC.

CDR3 protein: CSVEVSLYGYTF. The CDR3 DNA follows: TGCAGCGTTGAAGTGTCACTCTATGGCTACACCTTC. This chain links TRBV29-1 with TRBJ1-2; D remains ambiguous. Trimming pared 1 base from V and 4 bases from J, leaving 7 bases between. The CDR3 runs to 12 residues. CDR1 and CDR2 (germline): SQVTM, ANQGSEA. Complete variable domain (other parts from reference TRBV29-1 and TRBJ1-2): SAVISQKPSRDICQRGTSLTIQCQVDSQVTMMFWYRQQPGQSLTLIATANQGSEATYESGFVIDKFPISRPNLTFSTLTVSNMSPEDSSIYLCSVEVSLYGYTFGSGTRLTVV.

The gene calls are TRBV29-1 and TRBJ2-1; unclear D gene. The V gene's germline CDR1 is SQVTM and CDR2 ANQGSEA. The V end lost 3 bases, the J end lost 7 bases, and 13 bases lay between the germline ends. The CDR3 runs to 13 residues. The DNA of the CDR3 is TGCAGCGTTGAGTTAGCCGGGTCGAATGAGCAGTTCTTC. Its protein product is CSVELAGSNEQFF.

The chain is built from TRBV2 and TRBJ1-6, with 9 bases that match TRBD1. The germline gives CDR1 SNHLY, CDR2 FYNNEI. The V segment lost 7 bases and the J segment 5 bases; nucleotides outside the gene matches: 9. There are 16 residues in the CDR3. The CDR3 is CASKLQGALDNSPLHF. CDR3 in DNA: TGTGCCAGCAAACTACAGGGGGCTCTTGATAATTCACCCCTCCACTTT.

The rearrangement joins TRBV5-4 to TRBJ2-1; 8 bases fit TRBD2. The CDR3 consists of 15 residues. Germline assignment: CDR1 SGHNT and CDR2 YYREEE (reference sequence). V was clipped by 4 bases and J by 2 bases; unmatched bases: 5. In DNA, the CDR3 is TGTGCCAGCAGCCCCCCCGGGAGGGCCTACAATGAGCAGTTCTTC. Amino acid sequence: CASSPPGRAYNEQFF.

The chain combines TRBV4-3 with TRBJ2-7; 8 positions agree with TRBD2. This CDR3 contains 14 residues. V shed 4 bases, J shed 4 bases, and the junction held 6 bases outside the gene matches. Germline lookup yields CDR1 LGHNA and CDR2 YSLEER. CDR3 in DNA: TGCGCCAGCAGCCCCTCAAGCGGGAGTTACGAGCAGTACTTC. This translates into CASSPSSGSYEQYF.

V gene TRBV19 combines with J gene TRBJ2-2, with 10 bases identical to TRBD2. Germline lookup yields CDR1 LNHDA and CDR2 SQIVND (reference sequence). With 3 bases clipped from V and 6 bases from J, the junction kept 7 bases outside the gene matches. This CDR3 has 16 residues. Written as DNA, the CDR3 is TGTGCCAGTAGTATGCGGGCTAGCGGGAGATCCGGGGAGCTGTTTTTT. Translation: CASSMRASGRSGELFF.